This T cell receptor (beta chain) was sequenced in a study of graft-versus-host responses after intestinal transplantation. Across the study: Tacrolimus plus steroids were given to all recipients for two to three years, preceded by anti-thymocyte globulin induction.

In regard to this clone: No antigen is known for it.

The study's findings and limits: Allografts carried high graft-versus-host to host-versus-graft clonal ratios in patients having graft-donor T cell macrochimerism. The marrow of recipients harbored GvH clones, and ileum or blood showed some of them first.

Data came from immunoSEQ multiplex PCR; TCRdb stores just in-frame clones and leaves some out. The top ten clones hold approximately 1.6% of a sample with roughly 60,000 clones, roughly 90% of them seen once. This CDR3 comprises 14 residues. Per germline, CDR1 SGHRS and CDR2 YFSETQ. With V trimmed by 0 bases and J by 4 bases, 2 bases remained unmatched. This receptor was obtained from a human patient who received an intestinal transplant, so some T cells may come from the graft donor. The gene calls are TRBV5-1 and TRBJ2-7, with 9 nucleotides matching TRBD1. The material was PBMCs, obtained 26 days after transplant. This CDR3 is CASSLGTGVYEQYF. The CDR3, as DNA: TGCGCCAGCAGCTTGGGGACAGGGGTTTACGAGCAGTACTTC.